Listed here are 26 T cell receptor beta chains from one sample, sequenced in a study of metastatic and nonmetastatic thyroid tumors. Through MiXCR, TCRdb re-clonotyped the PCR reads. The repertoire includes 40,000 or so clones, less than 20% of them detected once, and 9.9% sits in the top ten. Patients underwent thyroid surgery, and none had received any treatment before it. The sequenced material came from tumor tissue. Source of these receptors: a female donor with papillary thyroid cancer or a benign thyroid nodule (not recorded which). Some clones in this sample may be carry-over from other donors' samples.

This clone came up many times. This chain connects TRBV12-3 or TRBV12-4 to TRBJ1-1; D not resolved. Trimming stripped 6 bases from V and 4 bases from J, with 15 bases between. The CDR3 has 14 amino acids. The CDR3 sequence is CASRTTVGSTEAFF. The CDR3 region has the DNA TGTGCCAGCAGGACAACCGTGGGATCCACTGAAGCTTTCTTT.

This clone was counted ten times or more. CDR3 protein: CSASDMLMDTQYF. The CDR3 DNA reads TGCAGTGCTTCTGACATGCTGATGGATACGCAGTATTTT. V gene TRBV20-1 combines with J gene TRBJ2-3, with no clear D. V gave up 5 bases and J gave up 6 bases, with 15 bases separating them. Per the germline V gene, CDR1 is DFQATT and CDR2 is SNEGSKA (reference sequence). This CDR3 has 13 residues.

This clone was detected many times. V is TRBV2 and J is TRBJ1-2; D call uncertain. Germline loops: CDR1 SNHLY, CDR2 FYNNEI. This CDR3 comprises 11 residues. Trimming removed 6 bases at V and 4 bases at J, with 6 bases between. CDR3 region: CASRRLYGYTF. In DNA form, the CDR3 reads TGTGCCAGCAGGCGGCTCTATGGCTACACCTTC.

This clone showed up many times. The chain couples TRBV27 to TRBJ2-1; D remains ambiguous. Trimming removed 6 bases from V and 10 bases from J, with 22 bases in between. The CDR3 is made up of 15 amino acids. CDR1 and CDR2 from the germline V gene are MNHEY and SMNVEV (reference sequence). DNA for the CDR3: TGTGCCAGCAGCAAACTTAGCTCCCTCTCCTCCGAGCAGTTCTTC. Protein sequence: CASSKLSSLSSEQFF.

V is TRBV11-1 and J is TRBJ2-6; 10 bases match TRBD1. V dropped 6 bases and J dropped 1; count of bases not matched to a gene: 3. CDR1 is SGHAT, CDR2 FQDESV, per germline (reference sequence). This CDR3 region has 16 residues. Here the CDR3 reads CASRGQGISGANVLTF. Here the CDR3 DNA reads TGTGCCAGCAGGGGACAGGGGATTTCTGGGGCCAACGTCCTGACTTTC.

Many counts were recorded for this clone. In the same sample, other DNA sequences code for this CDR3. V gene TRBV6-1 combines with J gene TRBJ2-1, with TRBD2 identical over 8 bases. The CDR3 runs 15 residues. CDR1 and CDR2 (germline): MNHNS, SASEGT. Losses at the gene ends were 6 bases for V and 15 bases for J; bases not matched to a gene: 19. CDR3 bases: TGTGCCAGCAGACCCCCCGGGACTAGTATCTCGCAGGGGTTCTTC. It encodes CASRPPGTSISQGFF.

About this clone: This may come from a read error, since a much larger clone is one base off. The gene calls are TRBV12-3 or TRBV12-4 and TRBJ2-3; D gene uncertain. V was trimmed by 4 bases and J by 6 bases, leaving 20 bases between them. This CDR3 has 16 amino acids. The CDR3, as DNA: TGTGCCAGCAGTTGGTTGGGCAGCCCCTCAAGTGATACGCAGTATTTT. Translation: CASSWLGSPSSDTQYF.

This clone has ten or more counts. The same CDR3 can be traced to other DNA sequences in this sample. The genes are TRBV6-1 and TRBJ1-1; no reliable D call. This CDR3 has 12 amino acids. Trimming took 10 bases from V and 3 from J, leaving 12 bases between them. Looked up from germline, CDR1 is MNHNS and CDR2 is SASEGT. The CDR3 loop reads CATSGLHTEAFF. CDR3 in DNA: TGTGCCACATCCGGTCTACACACTGAAGCTTTCTTT.

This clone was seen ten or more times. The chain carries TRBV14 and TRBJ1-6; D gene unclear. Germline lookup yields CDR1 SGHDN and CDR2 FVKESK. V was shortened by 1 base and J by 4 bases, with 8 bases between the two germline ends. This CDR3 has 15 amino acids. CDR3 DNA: TGTGCCAGCAGCCAAGGGAGGGTATATAATTCACCCCTCCACTTT. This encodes CASSQGRVYNSPLHF.

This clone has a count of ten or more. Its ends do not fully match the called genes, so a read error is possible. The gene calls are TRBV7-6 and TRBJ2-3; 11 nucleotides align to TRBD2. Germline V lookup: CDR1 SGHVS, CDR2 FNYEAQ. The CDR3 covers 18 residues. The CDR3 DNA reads TGTGCTAGCACGACCTCTTCGGGACTAGCGGCGAAGGGAGATACGCAGTATTTT. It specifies CASTTSSGLAAKGDTQYF. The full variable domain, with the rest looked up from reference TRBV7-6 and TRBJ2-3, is GAGVSQSPRYKVTKRGQDVALRCDPISGHVSLYWYRQALGQGPEFLTYFNYEAQQDKSGLPNDRFSAERPEGSISTLTIQRTEQRDSAMYRCASTTSSGLAAKGDTQYFGPGTRLTVL.

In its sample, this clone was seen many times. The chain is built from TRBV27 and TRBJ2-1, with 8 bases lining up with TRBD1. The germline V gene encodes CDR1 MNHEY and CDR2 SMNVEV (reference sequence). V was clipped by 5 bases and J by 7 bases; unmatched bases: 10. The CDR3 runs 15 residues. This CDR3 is CASSLSRTGRNEQFF. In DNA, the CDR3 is TGTGCCAGCAGTCTCTCGCGGACAGGGAGGAATGAGCAGTTCTTC.

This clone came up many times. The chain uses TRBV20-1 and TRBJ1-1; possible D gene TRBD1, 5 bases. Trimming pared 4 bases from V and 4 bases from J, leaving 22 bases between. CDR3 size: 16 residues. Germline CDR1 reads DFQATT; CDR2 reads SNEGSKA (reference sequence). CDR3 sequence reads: CSAKHTGGASSTEAFF. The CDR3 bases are TGCAGTGCTAAACATACGGGAGGGGCAAGCAGCACTGAAGCTTTCTTT.

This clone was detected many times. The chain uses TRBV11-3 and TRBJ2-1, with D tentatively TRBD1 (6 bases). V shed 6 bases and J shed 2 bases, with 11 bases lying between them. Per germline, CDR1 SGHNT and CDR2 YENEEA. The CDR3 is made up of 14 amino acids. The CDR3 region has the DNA TGTGCCAGCAGTGACAGGTCCCCCTACAATGAGCAGTTCTTC. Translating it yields CASSDRSPYNEQFF. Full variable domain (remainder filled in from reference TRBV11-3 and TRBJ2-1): EAGVVQSPRYKIIEKKQPVAFWCNPISGHNTLYWYLQNLGQGPELLIRYENEEAVDDSQLPKDRFSAERLKGVDSTLKIQPAELGDSAVYLCASSDRSPYNEQFFGPGTRLTVL.

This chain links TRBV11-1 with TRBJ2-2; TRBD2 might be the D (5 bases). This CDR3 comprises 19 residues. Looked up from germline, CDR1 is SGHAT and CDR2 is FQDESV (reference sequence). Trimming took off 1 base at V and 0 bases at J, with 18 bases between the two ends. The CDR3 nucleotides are TGTGCCAGCAGCTTAGTCCCAATAACGGGAAGGTCGAACACCGGGGAGCTGTTTTTT. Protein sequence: CASSLVPITGRSNTGELFF.

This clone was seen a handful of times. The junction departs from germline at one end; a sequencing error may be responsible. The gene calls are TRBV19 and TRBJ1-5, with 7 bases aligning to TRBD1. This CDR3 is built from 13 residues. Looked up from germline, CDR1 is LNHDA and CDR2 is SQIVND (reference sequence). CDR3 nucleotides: TGTGTCAGTAACGACAGGGTCAATCAGCCCCAGCATTTT. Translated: CVSNDRVNQPQHF.

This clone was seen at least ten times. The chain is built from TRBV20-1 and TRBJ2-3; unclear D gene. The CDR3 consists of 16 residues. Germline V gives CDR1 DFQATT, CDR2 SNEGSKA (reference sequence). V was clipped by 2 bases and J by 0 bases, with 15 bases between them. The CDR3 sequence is CSARSSGGTSTDTQYF. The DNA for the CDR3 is TGCAGTGCTAGAAGTAGTGGCGGAACAAGCACAGATACGCAGTATTTT.

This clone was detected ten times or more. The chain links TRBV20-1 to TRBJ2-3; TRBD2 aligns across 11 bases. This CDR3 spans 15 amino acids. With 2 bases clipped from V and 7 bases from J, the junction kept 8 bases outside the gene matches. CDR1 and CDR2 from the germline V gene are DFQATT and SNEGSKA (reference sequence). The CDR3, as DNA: TGCAGTGCTAGAAGTACTAGCGGGAGTGCATATACGCAGTATTTT. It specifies CSARSTSGSAYTQYF.

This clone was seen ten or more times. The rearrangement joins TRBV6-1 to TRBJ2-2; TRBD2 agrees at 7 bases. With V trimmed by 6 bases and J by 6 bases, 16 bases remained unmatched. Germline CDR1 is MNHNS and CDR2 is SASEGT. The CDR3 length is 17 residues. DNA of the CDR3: TGTGCCAGCAGGGCCCTTACTGGGACTACCGGATCCGGGGAGCTGTTTTTT. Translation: CASRALTGTTGSGELFF.

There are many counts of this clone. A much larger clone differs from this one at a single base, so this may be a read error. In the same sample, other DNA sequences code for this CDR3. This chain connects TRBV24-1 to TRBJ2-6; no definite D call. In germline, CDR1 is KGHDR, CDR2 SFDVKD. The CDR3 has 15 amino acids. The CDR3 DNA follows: TGCGCCACCAGTGATTTGCGCTCTGGGGCCAACGTCCTGACTTTC. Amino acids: CATSDLRSGANVLTF.

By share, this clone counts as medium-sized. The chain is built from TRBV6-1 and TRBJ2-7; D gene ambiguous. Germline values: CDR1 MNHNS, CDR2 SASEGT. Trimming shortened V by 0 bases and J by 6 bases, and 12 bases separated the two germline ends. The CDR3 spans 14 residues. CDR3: CASSEAPLVGEQYF. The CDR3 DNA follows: TGTGCCAGCAGTGAAGCACCACTGGTTGGCGAGCAGTACTTC.

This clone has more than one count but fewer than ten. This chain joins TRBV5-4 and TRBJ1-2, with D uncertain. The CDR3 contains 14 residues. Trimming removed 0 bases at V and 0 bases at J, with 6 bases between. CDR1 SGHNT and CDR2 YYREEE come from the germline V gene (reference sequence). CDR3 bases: TGTGCCAGCAGCTTGGGTCGGTCTAACTATGGCTACACCTTC. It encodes CASSLGRSNYGYTF.

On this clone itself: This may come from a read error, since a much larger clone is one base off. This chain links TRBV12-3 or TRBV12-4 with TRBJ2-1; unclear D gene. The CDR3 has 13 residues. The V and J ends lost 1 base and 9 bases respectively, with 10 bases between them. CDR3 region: CASSLGLRSEQFF. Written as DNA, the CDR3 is TGTGCCAGCAGTTTAGGGCTAAGGAGTGAGCAGTTCTTC.

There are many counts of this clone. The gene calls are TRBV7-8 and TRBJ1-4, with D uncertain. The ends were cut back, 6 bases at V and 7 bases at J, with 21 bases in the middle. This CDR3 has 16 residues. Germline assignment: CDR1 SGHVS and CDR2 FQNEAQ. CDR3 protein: CASRYKREGRGEKLFF. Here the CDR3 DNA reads TGTGCCAGCAGATATAAGCGGGAAGGGCGAGGTGAAAAACTGTTTTTT. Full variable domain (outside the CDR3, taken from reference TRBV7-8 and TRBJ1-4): GAGVSQSPRYKVAKRGQDVALRCDPISGHVSLFWYQQALGQGPEFLTYFQNEAQLDKSGLPSDRFFAERPEGSVSTLKIQRTQQEDSAVYLCASRYKREGRGEKLFFGSGTQLSVL.

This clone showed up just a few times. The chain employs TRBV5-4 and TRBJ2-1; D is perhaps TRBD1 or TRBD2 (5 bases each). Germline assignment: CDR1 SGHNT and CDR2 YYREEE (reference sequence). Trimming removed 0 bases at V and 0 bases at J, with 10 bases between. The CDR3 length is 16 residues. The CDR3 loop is CASSLVLGPSYNEQFF. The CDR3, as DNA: TGTGCCAGCAGCTTGGTATTGGGACCCTCCTACAATGAGCAGTTCTTC.

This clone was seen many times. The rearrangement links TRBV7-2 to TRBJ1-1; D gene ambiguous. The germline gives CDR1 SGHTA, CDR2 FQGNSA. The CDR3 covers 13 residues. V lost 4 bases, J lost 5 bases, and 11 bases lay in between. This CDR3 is CASSSGRGTEAFF. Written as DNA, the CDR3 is TGTGCCAGCAGCTCAGGACGGGGAACTGAAGCTTTCTTT.

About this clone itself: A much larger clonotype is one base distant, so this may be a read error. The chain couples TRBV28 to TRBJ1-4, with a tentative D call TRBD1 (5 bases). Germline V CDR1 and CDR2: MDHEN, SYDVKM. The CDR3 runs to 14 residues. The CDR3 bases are TGTGTCAGCAGCGCGTGGGGGGGTAATGAAAAACTGTTTTTT. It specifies CVSSAWGGNEKLFF.